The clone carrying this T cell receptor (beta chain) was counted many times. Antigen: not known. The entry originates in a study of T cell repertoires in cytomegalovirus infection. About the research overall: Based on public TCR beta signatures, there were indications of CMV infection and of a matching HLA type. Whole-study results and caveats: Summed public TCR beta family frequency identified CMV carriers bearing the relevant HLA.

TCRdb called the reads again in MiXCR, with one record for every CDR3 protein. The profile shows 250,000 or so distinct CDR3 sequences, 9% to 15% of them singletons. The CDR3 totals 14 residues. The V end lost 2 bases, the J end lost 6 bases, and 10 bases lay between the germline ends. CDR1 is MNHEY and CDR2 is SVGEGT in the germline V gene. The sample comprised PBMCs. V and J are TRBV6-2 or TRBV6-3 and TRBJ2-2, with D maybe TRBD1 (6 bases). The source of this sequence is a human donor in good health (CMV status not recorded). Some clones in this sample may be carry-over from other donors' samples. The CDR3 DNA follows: TGTGCCAGCAGTTACGCAGGGGTGGCCGGGGAGCTGTTTTTT. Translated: CASSYAGVAGELFF.